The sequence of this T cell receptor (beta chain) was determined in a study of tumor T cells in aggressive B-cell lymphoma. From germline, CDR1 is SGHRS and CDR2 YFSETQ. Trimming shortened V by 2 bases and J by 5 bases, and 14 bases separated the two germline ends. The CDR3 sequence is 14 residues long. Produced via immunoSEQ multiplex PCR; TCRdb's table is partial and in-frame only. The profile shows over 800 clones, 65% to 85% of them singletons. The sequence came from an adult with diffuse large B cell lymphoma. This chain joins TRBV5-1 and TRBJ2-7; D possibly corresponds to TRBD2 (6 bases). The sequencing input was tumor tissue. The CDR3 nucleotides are TGCGCCAGCAGCTTTGTGGGTAGCGGCGACGAGCAGTACTTC. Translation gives CASSFVGSGDEQYF.